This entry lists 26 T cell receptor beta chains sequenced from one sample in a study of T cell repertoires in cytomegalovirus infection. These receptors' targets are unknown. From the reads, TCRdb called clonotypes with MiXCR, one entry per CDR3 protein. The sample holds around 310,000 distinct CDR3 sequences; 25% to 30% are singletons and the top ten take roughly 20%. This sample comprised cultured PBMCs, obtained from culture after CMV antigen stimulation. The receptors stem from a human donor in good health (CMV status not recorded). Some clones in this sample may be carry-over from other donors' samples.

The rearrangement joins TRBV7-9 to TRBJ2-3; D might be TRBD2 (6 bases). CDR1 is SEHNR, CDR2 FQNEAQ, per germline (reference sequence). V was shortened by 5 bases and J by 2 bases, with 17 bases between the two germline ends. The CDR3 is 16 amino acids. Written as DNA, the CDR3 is TGTGCCAGCAGCCCCCAGAGGGACTTAGCCACAGATACGCAGTATTTT. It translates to CASSPQRDLATDTQYF.

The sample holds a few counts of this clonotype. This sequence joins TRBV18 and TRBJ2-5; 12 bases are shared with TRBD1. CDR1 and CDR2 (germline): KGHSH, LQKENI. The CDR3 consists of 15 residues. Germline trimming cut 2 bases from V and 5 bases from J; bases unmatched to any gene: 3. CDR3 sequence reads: CASSPGTGGRETQYF. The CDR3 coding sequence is TGTGCCAGCTCACCAGGGACAGGGGGCCGCGAGACCCAGTACTTC.

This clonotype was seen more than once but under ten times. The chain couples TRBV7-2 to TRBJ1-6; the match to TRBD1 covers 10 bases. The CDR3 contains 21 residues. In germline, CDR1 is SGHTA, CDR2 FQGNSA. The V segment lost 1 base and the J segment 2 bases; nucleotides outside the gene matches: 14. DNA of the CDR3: TGTGCCAGCAGCTTAGTTTTAGTAGGGACAGGGGTCGGTCCCTATAATTCACCCCTCCACTTT. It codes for CASSLVLVGTGVGPYNSPLHF.

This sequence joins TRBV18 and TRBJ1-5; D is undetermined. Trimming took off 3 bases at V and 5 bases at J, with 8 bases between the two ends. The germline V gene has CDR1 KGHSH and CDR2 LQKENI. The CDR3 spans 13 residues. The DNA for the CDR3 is TGTGCCAGCTCACCCGAGCGCCATCAGCCCCAGCATTTT. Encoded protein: CASSPERHQPQHF.

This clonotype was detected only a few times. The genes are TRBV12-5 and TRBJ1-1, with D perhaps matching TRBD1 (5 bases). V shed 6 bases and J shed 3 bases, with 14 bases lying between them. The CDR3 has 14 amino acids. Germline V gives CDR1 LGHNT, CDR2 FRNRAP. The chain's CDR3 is CASGGGKADTEAFF. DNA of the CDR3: TGTGCTAGTGGGGGGGGGAAGGCGGACACTGAAGCTTTCTTT.

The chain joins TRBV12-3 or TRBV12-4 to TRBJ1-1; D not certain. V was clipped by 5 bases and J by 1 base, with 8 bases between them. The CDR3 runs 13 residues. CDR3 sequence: CASSPQANTEAFF. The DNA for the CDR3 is TGTGCCAGCAGTCCGCAGGCGAACACTGAAGCTTTCTTT.

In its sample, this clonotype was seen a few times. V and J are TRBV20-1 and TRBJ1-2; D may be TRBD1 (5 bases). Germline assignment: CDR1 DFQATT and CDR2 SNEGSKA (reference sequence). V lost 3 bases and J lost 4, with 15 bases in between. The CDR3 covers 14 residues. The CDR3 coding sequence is TGCAGTGCTAGTCGCCGGGACGGGACCTATGGCTACACCTTC. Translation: CSASRRDGTYGYTF.

The CDR3 region has the DNA TGTGCCAGCAGCTTTAACTCCGGGACAGATTCCTCTGGGGCCAACGTCCTGACTTTC. As protein: CASSFNSGTDSSGANVLTF. This sequence joins TRBV7-3 and TRBJ2-6; 7 bases agree with TRBD1. Germline CDR1 is SGHTA and CDR2 is FQGTGA. CDR3 length: 19 amino acids. V lost 3 bases and J lost 0; bases outside the gene matches: 11.

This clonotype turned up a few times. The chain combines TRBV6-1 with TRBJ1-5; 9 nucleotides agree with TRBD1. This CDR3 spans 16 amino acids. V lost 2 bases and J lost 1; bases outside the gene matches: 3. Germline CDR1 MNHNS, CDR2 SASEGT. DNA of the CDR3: TGTGCCAGCAGTGAAAAAGGGACAGGGAGCAATCAGCCCCAGCATTTT. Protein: CASSEKGTGSNQPQHF.

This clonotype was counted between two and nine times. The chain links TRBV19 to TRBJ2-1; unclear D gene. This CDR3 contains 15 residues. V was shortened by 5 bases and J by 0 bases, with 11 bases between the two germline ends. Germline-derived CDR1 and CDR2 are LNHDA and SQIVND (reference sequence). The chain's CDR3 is CASSRILSSYNEQFF. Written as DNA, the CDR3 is TGTGCCAGTAGTCGTATCCTGAGCTCCTACAATGAGCAGTTCTTC.

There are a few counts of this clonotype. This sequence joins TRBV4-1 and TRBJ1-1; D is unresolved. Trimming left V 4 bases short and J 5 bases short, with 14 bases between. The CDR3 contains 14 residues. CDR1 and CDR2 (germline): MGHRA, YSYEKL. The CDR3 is CASSPQGLGTEAFF. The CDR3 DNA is TGCGCCAGCAGCCCCCAAGGGCTGGGGACTGAAGCTTTCTTT.

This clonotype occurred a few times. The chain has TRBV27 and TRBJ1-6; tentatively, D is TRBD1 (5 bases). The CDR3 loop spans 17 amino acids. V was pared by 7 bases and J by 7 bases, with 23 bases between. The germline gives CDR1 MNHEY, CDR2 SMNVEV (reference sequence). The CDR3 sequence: CASKRGSQLGLNSPLHF. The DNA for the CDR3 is TGTGCCAGCAAGAGGGGCAGTCAACTGGGGTTGAATTCACCCCTCCACTTT.

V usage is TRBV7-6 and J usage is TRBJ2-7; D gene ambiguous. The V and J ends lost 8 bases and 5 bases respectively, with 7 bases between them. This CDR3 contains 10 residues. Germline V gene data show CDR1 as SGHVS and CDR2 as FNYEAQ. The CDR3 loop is CASGLHEQYF. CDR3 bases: TGTGCCAGCGGTCTTCACGAGCAGTACTTC.

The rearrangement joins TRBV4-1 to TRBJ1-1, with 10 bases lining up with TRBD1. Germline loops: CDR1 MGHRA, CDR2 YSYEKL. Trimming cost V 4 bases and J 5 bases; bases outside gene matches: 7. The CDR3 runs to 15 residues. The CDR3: CASSRGTGEGTEAFF. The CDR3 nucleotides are TGCGCCAGCAGCCGTGGGACAGGGGAAGGAACTGAAGCTTTCTTT.

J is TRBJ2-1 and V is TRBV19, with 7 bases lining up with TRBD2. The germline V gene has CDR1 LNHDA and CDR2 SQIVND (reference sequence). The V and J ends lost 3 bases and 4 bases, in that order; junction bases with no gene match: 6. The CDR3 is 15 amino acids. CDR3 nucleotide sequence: TGTGCCAGTAGTATGGCTAGCGGCCCTTACAATGAGCAGTTCTTC. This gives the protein CASSMASGPYNEQFF.

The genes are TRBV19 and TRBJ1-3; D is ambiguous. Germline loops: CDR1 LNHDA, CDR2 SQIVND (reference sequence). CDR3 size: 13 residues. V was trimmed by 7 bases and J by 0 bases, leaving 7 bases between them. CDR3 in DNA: TGTGCCAGTACCTCCAGCTCTGGAAACACCATATATTTT. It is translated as CASTSSSGNTIYF.

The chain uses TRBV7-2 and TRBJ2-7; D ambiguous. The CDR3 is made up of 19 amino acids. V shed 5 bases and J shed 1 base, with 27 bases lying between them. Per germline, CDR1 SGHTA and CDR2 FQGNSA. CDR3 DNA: TGTGCCAGCAGCCAGTTGGGCCCGGCGAGCCTAAAAAGGTCCTACGAGCAGTACTTC. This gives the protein CASSQLGPASLKRSYEQYF.

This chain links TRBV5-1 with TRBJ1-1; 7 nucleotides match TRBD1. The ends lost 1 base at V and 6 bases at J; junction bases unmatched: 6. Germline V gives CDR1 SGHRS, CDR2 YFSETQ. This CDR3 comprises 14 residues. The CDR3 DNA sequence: TGCGCCAGCAGCTTGATGACAGGGAGGCCTGAAGCTTTCTTT. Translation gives CASSLMTGRPEAFF.

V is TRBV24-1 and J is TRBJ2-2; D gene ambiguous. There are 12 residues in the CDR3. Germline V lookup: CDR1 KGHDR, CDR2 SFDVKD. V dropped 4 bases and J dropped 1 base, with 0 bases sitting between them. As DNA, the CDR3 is TGTGCCACCAGTGAGAACACCGGGGAGCTGTTTTTT. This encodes CATSENTGELFF.

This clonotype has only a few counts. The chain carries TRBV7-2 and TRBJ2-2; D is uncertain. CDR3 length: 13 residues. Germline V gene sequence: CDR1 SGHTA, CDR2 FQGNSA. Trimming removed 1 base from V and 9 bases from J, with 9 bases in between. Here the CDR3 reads CASSLVAARELFF. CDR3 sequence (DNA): TGTGCCAGCAGCTTAGTAGCAGCAAGGGAGCTGTTTTTT.

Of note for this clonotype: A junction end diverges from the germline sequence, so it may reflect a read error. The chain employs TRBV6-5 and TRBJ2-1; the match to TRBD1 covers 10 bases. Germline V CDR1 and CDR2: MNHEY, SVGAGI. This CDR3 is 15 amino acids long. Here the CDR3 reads CTSSADRGTHNEQFF. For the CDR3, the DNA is TGTACCAGCAGTGCGGACAGGGGGACCCACAATGAGCAGTTCTTC.

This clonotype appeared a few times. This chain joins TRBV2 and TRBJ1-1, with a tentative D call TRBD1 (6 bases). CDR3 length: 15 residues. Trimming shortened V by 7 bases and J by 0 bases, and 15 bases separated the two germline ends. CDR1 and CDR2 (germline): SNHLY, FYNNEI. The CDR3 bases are TGTGCCAGCACCTCCAAGGACAGTCTGAACACTGAAGCTTTCTTT. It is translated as CASTSKDSLNTEAFF.

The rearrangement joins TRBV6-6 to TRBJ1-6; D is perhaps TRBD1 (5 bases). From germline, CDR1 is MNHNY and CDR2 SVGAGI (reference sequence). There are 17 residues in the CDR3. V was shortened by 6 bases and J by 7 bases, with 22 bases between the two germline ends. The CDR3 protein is CASSLGRDSVENSPLHF. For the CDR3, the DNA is TGTGCCAGCAGCCTTGGGCGCGACAGCGTGGAGAATTCACCCCTCCACTTT.

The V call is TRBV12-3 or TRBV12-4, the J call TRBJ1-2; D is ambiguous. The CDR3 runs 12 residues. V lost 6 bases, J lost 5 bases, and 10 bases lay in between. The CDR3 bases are TGTGCCAGCAGCCGCGGGTCGTATGGCTACACCTTC. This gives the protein CASSRGSYGYTF.

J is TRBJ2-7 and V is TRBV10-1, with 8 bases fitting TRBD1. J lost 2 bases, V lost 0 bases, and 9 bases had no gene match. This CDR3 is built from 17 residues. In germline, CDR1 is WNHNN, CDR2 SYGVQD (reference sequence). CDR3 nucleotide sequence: TGCGCCAGCAGTGAGTCGGACGACAGGGGAGCAACCTACGAGCAGTACTTC. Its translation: CASSESDDRGATYEQYF.

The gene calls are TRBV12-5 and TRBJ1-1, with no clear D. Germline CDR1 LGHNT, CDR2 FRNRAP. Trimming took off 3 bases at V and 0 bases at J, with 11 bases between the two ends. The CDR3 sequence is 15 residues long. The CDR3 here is CASGLARILNTEAFF. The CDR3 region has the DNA TGTGCTAGTGGTTTAGCTCGCATCTTGAACACTGAAGCTTTCTTT. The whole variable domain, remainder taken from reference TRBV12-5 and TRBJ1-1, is DARVTQTPRHKVTEMGQEVTMRCQPILGHNTVFWYRQTMMQGLELLAYFRNRAPLDDSGMPKDRFSAEMPDATLATLKIQPSEPRDSAVYFCASGLARILNTEAFFGQGTRLTVV.